What follows describes a single T cell receptor (beta chain). Its cognate antigen is unknown. The data were produced by immunoSEQ multiplex PCR, yet TCRdb's version contains in-frame clones alone and is incomplete. The sample records fewer than 20,000 clones, 95% to 97% being singletons. The V segment lost 1 base and the J segment 8 bases; nucleotides outside the gene matches: 4. Per germline, CDR1 MDHEN and CDR2 SYDVKM. This CDR3 has 14 residues. This entry comes from a study of monozygotic twins with cystic fibrosis. Whole-study results and caveats: J usage was most co-twin-similar in 8 of 16 pairs, V in 13. Monozygotic CF twins shared more identical nucleotide clonotypes than unrelated patients.

The clonotype originates from a girl aged 2-10 years with cystic fibrosis. The sequenced material came from blood. V and J are TRBV28 and TRBJ1-4; 7 bases are a match to TRBD1. CDR3 in amino acids: CASSLSGTEEKLFF. The CDR3 bases are TGTGCCAGCAGTTTATCCGGGACAGAAGAAAAACTGTTTTTT.